This T cell receptor (beta chain) came from a study of identical twins. To note about this clonotype: Its target is unknown.

Germline V gives CDR1 ENHRY, CDR2 SYGVKD. The CDR3 totals 13 residues. V gave up 10 bases and J gave up 7 bases; unmatched junction bases: 11. TCRdb passed the 5' RACE reads through MiXCR, listing each CDR3 protein once. The data contain about 240,000 distinct CDR3 sequences, roughly 13% of them singletons. Study results and limitations: Insertions ran lower in abundant cord blood beta clonotypes, though not in memory repertoires. Models underestimated TCR alpha sharing (out-of-frame) in monozygotic twins. The study drew conclusions from cross-sectional statistical analysis, not from following the same donors.

Separately, the same data were catalogued under a study of yellow fever vaccine responses in identical twins.

This chain joins TRBV10-3 and TRBJ2-3, with TRBD1 identical over 7 bases. This receptor was obtained from a woman in her late teens or twenties in good health. Sequencing was done on a sample of memory (CD45RO+) T cells sorted from blood. CDR3 nucleotides: TGTGCCAACCCACAGGGGATGATGTATACGCAGTATTTT. This translates into CANPQGMMYTQYF.